This T cell receptor beta chain was retrieved from a study of CD8 T cells in ankylosing spondylitis. MiXCR, applied by TCRdb to the 5' RACE reads, yields one record per CDR3 protein. Among 300,000 to 400,000 distinct CDR3 sequences listed, 20% to 25% were seen once. This clonotype was detected a few times. Its antigen is not identified. Germline V gives CDR1 KGHDR, CDR2 SFDVKD. Trimming removed 4 bases at V and 0 bases at J, with 15 bases between. The CDR3 covers 17 residues. Study results and limitations: Among TCR beta sequences, a motif of about 8 highly homologous variants appeared characteristic of ankylosing spondylitis blood. In ankylosing spondylitis patients, matched synovial fluid reportedly showed significant enrichment of disease-linked clones. A number of the motif variants had already been described in reactive arthritis synovial fluid and blood.

This chain uses TRBV24-1 with TRBJ2-1, with D possibly TRBD2 on 5 matching bases. Sequencing was performed on blood, either unsorted or a sorted T cell fraction (not recorded which). The clonotype comes from a male donor with ankylosing spondylitis or in good health (not recorded which). CDR3 region: CATSDPLDFGSYNEQFF. CDR3 in DNA: TGTGCCACCAGTGACCCTTTGGACTTTGGCTCCTACAATGAGCAGTTCTTC.